A single sample gave rise to the 23 T cell receptor beta chains below, sequenced in a study of human T cells and chemical hapten exposure. TCRdb processed the 5' RACE reads anew with MiXCR; each CDR3 protein has one entry. The repertoire holds 80,000 or so distinct CDR3 sequences, with 15% to 20% as singletons. Unseparated into fractions, whole blood served as the source from which total RNA was extracted. The receptors here all came from a female donor in good health.

This clonotype has more than one count but fewer than ten. The chain couples TRBV11-2 to TRBJ2-5; 11 bases fit TRBD2. The V gene's germline CDR1 is SGHAT and CDR2 FQNNGV. V trimming: 3 bases; J trimming: 4 bases; junction bases outside the gene matches: 13. CDR3 size: 18 residues. CDR3 in amino acids: CASSFVIAGGPTTETQYF. As DNA, the CDR3 is TGTGCCAGCAGCTTCGTGATAGCGGGGGGGCCAACCACAGAGACCCAGTACTTC.

V usage is TRBV15 and J usage is TRBJ2-1; 7 bases align to TRBD2. Germline trimming cut 2 bases from V and 8 bases from J; bases unmatched to any gene: 9. This CDR3 contains 15 residues. Germline CDR1 LNHNV, CDR2 YYDKDF (reference sequence). The DNA of the CDR3 is TGTGCCACCAGCAGATCTACACGGGGGGTTCATGAGCAGTTCTTC. It yields the protein CATSRSTRGVHEQFF.

This rearrangement joins TRBV29-1 to TRBJ1-4; a weak D match, TRBD1 (5 bases). Germline loops: CDR1 SQVTM, CDR2 ANQGSEA. The CDR3 has 11 amino acids. V shed 3 bases and J shed 10 bases, with 9 bases lying between them. CDR3: CSVDRDAKLFF. CDR3 nucleotide sequence: TGCAGCGTTGACAGGGATGCAAAACTGTTTTTT.

This clonotype has only a few counts. The chain is built from TRBV18 and TRBJ1-1; TRBD1 matches at 7 bases. With 4 bases clipped from V and 1 base from J, the junction kept 3 bases outside the gene matches. CDR1 is KGHSH and CDR2 is LQKENI in the germline V gene. The CDR3 runs to 14 residues. CDR3 in amino acids: CASSQWTGNTEAFF. CDR3 bases: TGTGCCAGCTCACAATGGACAGGGAACACTGAAGCTTTCTTT.

The chain couples TRBV24-1 to TRBJ2-3; no definite D call. Germline V CDR1 and CDR2: KGHDR, SFDVKD. V was pared by 4 bases and J by 0 bases, with 10 bases between. The CDR3 length is 15 residues. The CDR3 is CATSDAHTSTDTQYF. The CDR3 DNA reads as TGTGCCACCAGTGACGCCCATACTAGCACAGATACGCAGTATTTT.

The V gene is TRBV6-2 or TRBV6-3, the J gene TRBJ1-1, with 8 bases that match TRBD1. This CDR3 comprises 13 residues. With V trimmed by 10 bases and J by 1 base, 5 bases remained unmatched. CDR1 is MNHEY and CDR2 is SVGEGT in the germline V gene. CDR3: CATSGGRNTEAFF. The DNA of the CDR3 is TGTGCCACGTCAGGGGGCAGGAACACTGAAGCTTTCTTT.

The CDR3 DNA follows: TGTGCCAGCAGTCCTGGGATCCAAGAGACCCAGTACTTC. This translates into CASSPGIQETQYF. The chain recombines TRBV12-3 or TRBV12-4 with TRBJ2-5; D uncertain. V lost 5 bases and J lost 1, with 8 bases in between. The CDR3 extends over 13 amino acids.

This clonotype came up a few times. The V call is TRBV6-5, the J call TRBJ2-3, with a weak D call TRBD2 (5 bases). V was shortened by 5 bases and J by 3 bases, with 15 bases between the two germline ends. Germline assignment: CDR1 MNHEY and CDR2 SVGAGI. The CDR3 loop spans 15 amino acids. CDR3 sequence: CASSVGVLGTDTQYF. For the CDR3, the DNA is TGTGCCAGCAGTGTCGGGGTTCTTGGTACAGATACGCAGTATTTT.

This clonotype was counted at least ten times. This chain uses TRBV27 with TRBJ1-1, with TRBD1 matching 7 bases. The germline CDR1 and CDR2 sequences are MNHEY and SMNVEV (reference sequence). The CDR3 runs to 14 residues. Trimming removed 5 bases from V and 4 bases from J; junction bases left unmatched: 7. The CDR3 loop reads CASSRGGVGTEAFF. CDR3 bases: TGTGCCAGCAGTAGAGGGGGCGTAGGCACTGAAGCTTTCTTT.

The chain combines TRBV29-1 with TRBJ2-2; TRBD2 matches at 13 bases. With V trimmed by 8 bases and J by 4 bases, 7 bases remained unmatched. The V gene's germline CDR1 is SQVTM and CDR2 ANQGSEA. This CDR3 is built from 15 residues. The CDR3 region has the DNA TGCAGCCATTCCGGGACTAGCGGGATCACCGGGGAGCTGTTTTTT. Translation gives CSHSGTSGITGELFF.

This clonotype has at least ten counts. This chain links TRBV2 with TRBJ2-2, with D tentatively TRBD2 (6 bases). Germline assignment: CDR1 SNHLY and CDR2 FYNNEI. CDR3 length: 19 residues. Trimming took off 6 bases at V and 4 bases at J, with 27 bases between the two ends. The CDR3 protein is CASSVLKTQEGLGTGELFF. CDR3 DNA sequence: TGTGCCAGCAGCGTCCTGAAGACGCAAGAGGGACTCGGCACCGGGGAGCTGTTTTTT.

This clonotype was observed a handful of times. The chain recombines TRBV29-1 with TRBJ1-1; 7 nucleotides agree with TRBD1. The germline gives CDR1 SQVTM, CDR2 ANQGSEA. The CDR3 has 14 residues. The trim removed 6 bases at V and 1 base at J, leaving 8 bases unmatched. For the CDR3, the DNA is TGCAGCGTCGAGACGGGACAGCCGAACACTGAAGCTTTCTTT. It codes for CSVETGQPNTEAFF.

The chain couples TRBV20-1 to TRBJ1-5, with unresolved D. Germline CDR1 DFQATT, CDR2 SNEGSKA (reference sequence). V shed 5 bases and J shed 1 base, with 9 bases lying between them. The CDR3 spans 13 residues. CDR3 nucleotide sequence: TGCAGTGCTCTTCAGGACAGCAATCAGCCCCAGCATTTT. Amino acids: CSALQDSNQPQHF.

In this sample, this clonotype turned up a few times. The rearrangement joins TRBV20-1 to TRBJ2-3; TRBD2 matches 10 bases. Looked up from germline, CDR1 is DFQATT and CDR2 is SNEGSKA (reference sequence). The CDR3 runs 14 residues. The ends lost 6 bases at V and 6 bases at J; junction bases unmatched: 9. This CDR3 is CSALSGRGADTQYF. The CDR3 nucleotides are TGCAGTGCCCTGAGCGGGAGGGGAGCGGATACGCAGTATTTT.

In this sample, this clonotype turned up many times. The V and J genes are TRBV2 and TRBJ1-1; TRBD1 matches at 9 bases. The V segment lost 5 bases and the J segment 4 bases; nucleotides outside the gene matches: 2. CDR1 SNHLY and CDR2 FYNNEI come from the germline V gene. The CDR3 is 13 amino acids. The CDR3 protein is CASSPDRGTEAFF. In DNA form, the CDR3 reads TGTGCCAGCAGTCCGGACAGGGGCACTGAAGCTTTCTTT.

This clonotype was seen more than once but under ten times. This chain joins TRBV5-1 and TRBJ2-1; tentative D call: TRBD1 (6 bases). The CDR3 runs to 15 residues. Germline lookup yields CDR1 SGHRS and CDR2 YFSETQ. V shed 4 bases and J shed 6 bases, with 17 bases lying between them. Here the CDR3 DNA reads TGCGCCAGCAGCCCAGGGACAAGCCTCGGCAATGAGCAGTTCTTC. It is translated as CASSPGTSLGNEQFF.

This clonotype came up a few times. The chain joins TRBV28 to TRBJ2-1; no reliable D call. Germline lookup yields CDR1 MDHEN and CDR2 SYDVKM. The CDR3 covers 17 residues. Trimming left V 2 bases short and J 0 bases short, with 14 bases between. This chain's CDR3 is CASSLTAGLRSYNEQFF. The CDR3 nucleotides are TGTGCCAGCAGTTTAACGGCAGGCCTCCGCTCCTACAATGAGCAGTTCTTC.

The V call is TRBV19, the J call TRBJ2-1; no clear D. The CDR3 runs 13 residues. V lost 1 base to trimming and J lost 13 bases, with 14 bases between them. Germline CDR1 is LNHDA and CDR2 is SQIVND (reference sequence). CDR3: CASSIVLVGSQFF. CDR3 nucleotide sequence: TGTGCCAGTAGTATAGTCTTGGTAGGCAGCCAGTTCTTC.

This clonotype showed up just a few times. The V and J genes are TRBV27 and TRBJ2-1; no clear D gene. Trimming removed 1 base from V and 10 bases from J, with 17 bases in between. CDR1 and CDR2 (germline): MNHEY, SMNVEV (reference sequence). This CDR3 contains 15 residues. CDR3 in DNA: TGTGCCAGCAGTTTATTTTTCGGATCGACGGACGAGCAGTTCTTC. Translation gives CASSLFFGSTDEQFF.

The chain links TRBV30 to TRBJ2-6; D is unresolved. The CDR3 has 15 residues. V dropped 3 bases and J dropped 0 bases, with 9 bases sitting between them. CDR1 GTSNPN and CDR2 SVGIG come from the germline V gene (reference sequence). The DNA for the CDR3 is TGTGCCTGGAGGGGGTTCAGCTCTGGGGCCAACGTCCTGACTTTC. Translating it yields CAWRGFSSGANVLTF.

This chain connects TRBV2 to TRBJ1-5, with D hard to call. From germline, CDR1 is SNHLY and CDR2 FYNNEI. The V and J ends lost 3 bases and 10 bases respectively, with 16 bases between them. The CDR3 extends over 14 amino acids. The CDR3 protein is CASSDYRASLPQHF. The CDR3 nucleotides read TGTGCCAGCAGTGATTACCGGGCCTCCCTTCCCCAGCATTTT.

This clonotype was observed a few times. The chain has TRBV11-2 and TRBJ2-1, with D perhaps matching TRBD2 (6 bases). Trimming removed 2 bases at V and 1 base at J, with 21 bases between. Germline CDR1 SGHAT, CDR2 FQNNGV. This CDR3 comprises 19 residues. DNA of the CDR3: TGTGCCAGCAGCTTAATCCCAGGAGGGCGTTTTCTTTCCTACAATGAGCAGTTCTTC. Its translation: CASSLIPGGRFLSYNEQFF.

This clonotype was observed a handful of times. CDR3 sequence: CASRPSQLNTEAFF. CDR3 sequence (DNA): TGTGCCAGCAGACCCTCACAGTTGAACACTGAAGCTTTCTTT. V usage is TRBV6-5 and J usage is TRBJ1-1; D ambiguous. The germline V gene has CDR1 MNHEY and CDR2 SVGAGI. This CDR3 spans 14 amino acids. Trimming removed 6 bases from V and 0 bases from J, with 11 bases in between.